The T cell receptor (beta chain) under discussion was sequenced for a study of shared clonotypes between healthy human individuals. The table came from immunoSEQ multiplex PCR; TCRdb's copy has only in-frame clones and leaves some out. The data contain about 680,000 clones, around three quarters of them seen just once; the ten biggest clones take up roughly 2%. Participating donors were healthy, HIV-negative adults free of recent acute infections or vaccinations. Germline V CDR1 and CDR2: MNHNS, SASEGT. This CDR3 is built from 14 residues. V was pared by 6 bases and J by 5 bases, with 7 bases of the junction left unmatched.

The receptor comes from a woman aged 25 to 39 in good health. The chain employs TRBV6-1 and TRBJ2-3; 8 bases line up with TRBD2. The sequencing sample was made of memory CD4+ T cells sorted from blood. Regarding subset: CD45RA-negative fraction. The CDR3 region has the DNA TGTGCCAGCAGATCAACTAGCGGTGGAGATACGCAGTATTTT. Translation gives CASRSTSGGDTQYF.